This T cell receptor (beta chain) was captured by sequencing in a study of OX40 agonist ivuxolimab in advanced cancers. For the study in its entirety: Ivuxolimab was a fully human IgG2 agonistic monoclonal antibody targeting the costimulatory receptor OX40 (CD134). Prior anti-PD-1, anti-PD-L1 or anti-CTLA-4 therapy was permitted, and 30% to 50% of dose-escalation patients had received checkpoint inhibitors. A male proportion of around 80% and a mean age of 60 years, ranging from 23 to 79, were recorded for the dose-escalation cohort. The point of sequencing TCRbeta in the periphery was to test whether ivuxolimab changed TCR sequence diversity and drove clonal T-cell expansion. Intravenous ivuxolimab was administered to patients every 2 weeks at six dose levels: 0.01, 0.1, 0.3, 1.5, 3 and 10 mg/kg. The paper covers the monotherapy dose-escalation part of the phase I ivuxolimab trial, which included N = 52 patients. Of the roughly 54 dose-escalation patients, hepatocellular carcinoma was present in about 20, melanoma in roughly 15, renal cell carcinoma in 9 and head and neck cancer in 9. Partial responses occurred in three dose-escalation patients: two with cutaneous melanoma and one with hepatocellular carcinoma. What the work shows at the level of the full study, not this receptor alone: After ivuxolimab, more expanded clones were found on average in CD8+ T cells than in CD4+ T cells. At doses of 0.1 to 3.0 mg/kg, clonal expansion of both CD4+ and CD8+ T cells in blood was seen between baseline and week 6. In the 0.1-3.0 mg/kg groups, partial responders were among the patients with the lowest normalized peripheral clonal expansion, particularly in CD8+ T cells. Low levels of normalized T-cell clonal expansion were also seen in some nonresponding patients. Which antigens the clonally expanded peripheral T cells were specific for was not determined.

The trial excluded patients who had a history of autoimmune disease or were on systemic immunosuppression. Peripheral blood for TCR sequencing was collected from all dose cohorts at baseline, on cycle 4 day 1, and on cycle 7 day 1. The samples were taken from a phase I, first-in-human, multicenter, open-label dose-escalation trial of ivuxolimab. Adults with locally advanced or metastatic melanoma, renal cell carcinoma, hepatocellular carcinoma or head and neck squamous cell carcinoma were enrolled in the trial. Before TCR sequencing, CD4+ T cells and CD8+ T cells from peripheral blood were sorted into separate populations. For sequencing of the TCRbeta CDR3 region, genomic DNA was extracted from the sorted cells. TCRbeta CDR3 regions were sequenced using the immunoSEQ Assay. The table comes from immuneACCESS by way of TCRdb, which keeps in-frame sequences with V and J called. Part of the clones is missing from these tables; in studies checked, under half for an unresolved V gene and the rest for unknown reasons. This sample has approximately 76,000 clones in its table, and about 89% of those were observed once. Clones ranked in the top ten supply approximately 0.8% of the sample.

Comments on this clone: Its antigen specificity is not known. The input lacks base qualities; no much larger clone sits a single base away.

Its CDR3 holds 17 amino acids, cysteine through phenylalanine. CDR3 DNA is the only sequence kept; it has 51 bases, read in frame from the first base. The CDR1 and CDR2 encoded by the germline V gene are MDHEN and SYDVKM. Trimmed from V: 6 bases; trimmed from J: 0 bases; junction bases lacking a gene match: 8. The origin of this receptor is an adult with an advanced solid tumor such as melanoma, head and neck, liver or kidney cancer. The sample in question was CD4+ or CD8+ T cells sorted from blood, obtained in a trial of the OX40 agonist ivuxolimab. The sequence links TRBV28 to TRBJ1-4; 9 of the junction bases match TRBD1. The CDR3 corresponds to CASSRQGGTATNEKLFF. The nucleotides are TGTGCCAGCAGCCGACAGGGGGGTACTGCAACTAATGAAAAACTGTTTTTT.